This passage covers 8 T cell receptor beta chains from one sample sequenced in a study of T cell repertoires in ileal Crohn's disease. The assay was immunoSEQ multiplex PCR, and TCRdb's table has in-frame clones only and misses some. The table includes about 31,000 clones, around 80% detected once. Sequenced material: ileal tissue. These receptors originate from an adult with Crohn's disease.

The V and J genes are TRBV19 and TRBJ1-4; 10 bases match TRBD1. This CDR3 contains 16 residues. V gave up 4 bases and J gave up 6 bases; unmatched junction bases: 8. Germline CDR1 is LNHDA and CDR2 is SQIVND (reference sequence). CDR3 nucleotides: TGTGCCAGTAGTACGGGACAGGGGCCGGGTTATGAAAAACTGTTTTTT. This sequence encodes CASSTGQGPGYEKLFF.

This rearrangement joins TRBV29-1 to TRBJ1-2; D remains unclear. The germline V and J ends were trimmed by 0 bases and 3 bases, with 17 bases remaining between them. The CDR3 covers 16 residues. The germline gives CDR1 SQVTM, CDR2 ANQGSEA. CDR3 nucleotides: TGCAGCGTTGAAGATCGGAGACTAAAAAGGGACTATGGCTACACCTTC. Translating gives CSVEDRRLKRDYGYTF. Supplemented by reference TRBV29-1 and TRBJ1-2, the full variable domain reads SAVISQKPSRDICQRGTSLTIQCQVDSQVTMMFWYRQQPGQSLTLIATANQGSEATYESGFVIDKFPISRPNLTFSTLTVSNMSPEDSSIYLCSVEDRRLKRDYGYTFGSGTRLTVV.

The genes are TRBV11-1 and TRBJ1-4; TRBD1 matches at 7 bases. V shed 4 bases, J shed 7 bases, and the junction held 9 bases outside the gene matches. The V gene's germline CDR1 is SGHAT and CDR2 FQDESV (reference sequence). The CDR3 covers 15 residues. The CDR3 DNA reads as TGTGCCAGCAGCTCCTCGACAGGGTACGGTGAAAAACTGTTTTTT. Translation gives CASSSSTGYGEKLFF.

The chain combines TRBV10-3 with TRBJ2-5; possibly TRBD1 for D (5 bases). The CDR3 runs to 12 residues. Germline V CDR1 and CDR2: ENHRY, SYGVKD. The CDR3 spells CAAGSTTETQYF. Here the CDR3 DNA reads TGTGCAGCAGGGTCGACAACCGAGACCCAGTACTTC.

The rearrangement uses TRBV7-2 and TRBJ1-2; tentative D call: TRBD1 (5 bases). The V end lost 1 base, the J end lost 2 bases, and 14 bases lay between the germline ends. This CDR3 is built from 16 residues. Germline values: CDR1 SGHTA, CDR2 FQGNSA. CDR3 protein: CASSLGRQNLNYGYTF. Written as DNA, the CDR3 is TGTGCCAGCAGCTTAGGTCGACAGAACCTCAACTATGGCTACACCTTC.

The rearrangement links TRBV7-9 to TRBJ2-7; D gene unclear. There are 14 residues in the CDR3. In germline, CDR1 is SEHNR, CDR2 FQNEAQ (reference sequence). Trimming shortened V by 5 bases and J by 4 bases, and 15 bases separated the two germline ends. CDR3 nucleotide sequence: TGTGCCAGCAGCCCCTGGTTCTCCGGGTACGAGCAGTACTTC. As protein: CASSPWFSGYEQYF.

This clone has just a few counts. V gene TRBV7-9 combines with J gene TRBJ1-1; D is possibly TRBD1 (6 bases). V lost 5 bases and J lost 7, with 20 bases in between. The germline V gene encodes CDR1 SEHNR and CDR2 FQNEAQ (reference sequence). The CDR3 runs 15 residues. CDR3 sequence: CASSRLLDSQHEAFF. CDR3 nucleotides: TGTGCCAGCAGCCGGCTACTGGACAGCCAGCATGAAGCTTTCTTT.

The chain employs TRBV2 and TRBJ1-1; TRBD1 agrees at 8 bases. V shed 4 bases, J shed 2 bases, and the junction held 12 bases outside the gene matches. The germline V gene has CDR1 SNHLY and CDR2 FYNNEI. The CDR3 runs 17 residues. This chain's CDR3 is CASSGPGGVAPNTEAFF. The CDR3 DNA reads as TGTGCCAGCAGTGGCCCAGGGGGCGTAGCCCCCAACACTGAAGCTTTCTTT.